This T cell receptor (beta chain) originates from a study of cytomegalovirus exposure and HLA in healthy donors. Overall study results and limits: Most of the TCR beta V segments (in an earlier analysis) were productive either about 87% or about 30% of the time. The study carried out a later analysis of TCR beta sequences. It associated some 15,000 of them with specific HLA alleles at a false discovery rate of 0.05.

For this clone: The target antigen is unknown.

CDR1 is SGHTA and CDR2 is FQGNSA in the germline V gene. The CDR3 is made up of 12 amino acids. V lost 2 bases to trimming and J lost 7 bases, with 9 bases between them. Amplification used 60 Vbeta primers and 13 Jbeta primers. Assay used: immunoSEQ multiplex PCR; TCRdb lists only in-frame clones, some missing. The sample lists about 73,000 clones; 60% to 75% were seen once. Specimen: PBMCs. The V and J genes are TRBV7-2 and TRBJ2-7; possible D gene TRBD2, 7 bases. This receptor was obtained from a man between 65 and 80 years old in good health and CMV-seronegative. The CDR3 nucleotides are TGTGCCAGCAGCTTACGGGGGGCGGAGCAGTACTTC. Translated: CASSLRGAEQYF.